Shown below are 32 T cell receptor beta chains from a single sample sequenced in a study of cytomegalovirus exposure and HLA in healthy donors. PCR used 60 Vbeta primers and 13 Jbeta primers. TCRdb's table, derived via immunoSEQ multiplex PCR, lists solely in-frame clones and lacks some. The table records about 120,000 clones, roughly three quarters of them present only once. Sequencing was done on a sample of PBMCs. These receptors were collected from a man younger than 45 in good health and CMV-seropositive.

V gene TRBV18 combines with J gene TRBJ1-4, with D possibly being TRBD1 (5 bases). The CDR3 sequence is 15 residues long. Germline CDR1 and CDR2: KGHSH and LQKENI. V lost 0 bases to trimming and J lost 7 bases, with 12 bases between them. The DNA for the CDR3 is TGTGCCAGCTCACCACCGGGTACAGGTCGTGAAAAACTGTTTTTT. Its protein is CASSPPGTGREKLFF.

This chain uses TRBV11-2 with TRBJ2-3; no clear D gene. The germline CDR1 and CDR2 sequences are SGHAT and FQNNGV. This CDR3 has 12 residues. V lost 6 bases and J lost 5, with 9 bases in between. CDR3 DNA sequence: TGTGCCAGCAGGCGACTGGGAGATACGCAGTATTTT. It codes for CASRRLGDTQYF.

The DNA for the CDR3 is TGTGCCAGCAGCGTAGAACCGTTACAGGGTACTGGAAACACCATATATTTT. Its protein product is CASSVEPLQGTGNTIYF. The rearrangement links TRBV9 to TRBJ1-3; tentative D call: TRBD1 (6 bases). V gave up 0 bases and J gave up 2 bases, with 15 bases separating them. The CDR3 is 17 amino acids. The germline V gene has CDR1 SGDLS and CDR2 YYNGEE.

The rearrangement links TRBV10-3 to TRBJ2-1; D is possibly TRBD2 (6 bases). The CDR3 spans 14 residues. Germline loops: CDR1 ENHRY, CDR2 SYGVKD. The V and J ends lost 6 bases and 5 bases respectively, with 14 bases between them. CDR3 sequence (DNA): TGTGCCATCAGGGACTATGTATTCGACAATGAGCAGTTCTTC. It codes for CAIRDYVFDNEQFF.

The rearrangement uses TRBV4-3 and TRBJ1-2; 9 nucleotides match TRBD1. CDR1 LGHNA and CDR2 YSLEER come from the germline V gene. With V trimmed by 3 bases and J by 7 bases, 9 bases remained unmatched. CDR3 length: 15 amino acids. CDR3 sequence (DNA): TGCGCCAGCAGCCAGGGTTGGACAGGGGACGGTGGCTACACCTTC. This translates into CASSQGWTGDGGYTF.

The V gene is TRBV4-1, the J gene TRBJ2-5; 7 nucleotides agree with TRBD2. Germline V gives CDR1 MGHRA, CDR2 YSYEKL. CDR3 length: 16 residues. The J segment lost 5 bases and the V segment lost 1 base, leaving 10 bases of the junction unmatched. In DNA form, the CDR3 reads TGCGCCAGCAGCCAAGGATCGGCGGGAGTGGGGGAGACCCAGTACTTC. It is translated as CASSQGSAGVGETQYF.

This CDR3 reads CASSQEGQGRYGYTF. The CDR3 nucleotides are TGCGCCAGCAGCCAAGAGGGACAGGGAAGATATGGCTACACCTTC. The genes are TRBV4-3 and TRBJ1-2, with TRBD1 identical over 9 bases. The CDR3 runs to 15 residues. Per the germline V gene, CDR1 is LGHNA and CDR2 is YSLEER. J gave up 5 bases and V 0 bases, and 4 bases lay outside the gene matches.

The chain employs TRBV7-9 and TRBJ2-1; 8 bases align to TRBD2. The CDR3 sequence is 14 residues long. Germline values: CDR1 SEHNR, CDR2 FQNEAQ (reference sequence). J lost 9 bases, V lost 8 bases, and 12 bases had no gene match. The CDR3 region is CASSSGGLSFEQFF. DNA for the CDR3: TGTGCCAGCTCCAGCGGGGGATTAAGCTTTGAGCAGTTCTTC.

The table lists this clone with a count of one. This chain connects TRBV4-3 to TRBJ2-1, with D possibly TRBD1 on 6 matching bases. The CDR3 length is 17 residues. The V end was cut by 0 bases, the J end by 4 bases, with 16 bases between. CDR1 is LGHNA and CDR2 is YSLEER in the germline V gene. The CDR3 DNA follows: TGCGCCAGCAGCCAAGAACTCGGACAGCTTACTTACAATGAGCAGTTCTTC. It yields the protein CASSQELGQLTYNEQFF.

A word on this clone: Other DNA sequences of this sample code for an identical CDR3. The chain has TRBV9 and TRBJ2-1, with TRBD2 matching 9 bases. The CDR3 runs to 18 residues. Germline lookup yields CDR1 SGDLS and CDR2 YYNGEE. V was clipped by 0 bases and J by 0 bases; unmatched bases: 7. The CDR3 DNA reads as TGTGCCAGCAGCGTAGGGCTAGCGGGGCCTAGCTCCTACAATGAGCAGTTCTTC. Amino acid sequence: CASSVGLAGPSSYNEQFF.

This chain uses TRBV13 with TRBJ2-3; the match to TRBD2 covers 10 bases. This CDR3 has 16 amino acids. Trimming took 5 bases from V and 3 from J; bases not matched to a gene: 8. Germline CDR1 reads PRHDT; CDR2 reads FYEKMQ (reference sequence). In nucleotides, the CDR3 is TGTGCCAGCAGCCTCCGACTAGCGGGCGTTACAGATACGCAGTATTTT. It yields the protein CASSLRLAGVTDTQYF.

This clone is a singleton in its sample. CDR3: CASSQVTGSLSKNIQYF. As DNA, the CDR3 is TGCGCCAGCAGCCAGGTTACAGGGAGCTTGTCCAAAAACATTCAGTACTTC. The chain joins TRBV4-1 to TRBJ2-4, with D possibly TRBD1 on 6 matching bases. There are 17 residues in the CDR3. Trimming pared 3 bases from V and 2 bases from J, leaving 17 bases between. Germline V gene lookup returns CDR1 MGHRA and CDR2 YSYEKL.

The V call is TRBV18, the J call TRBJ2-5; TRBD1 is a possible D gene (5 bases). CDR3 size: 13 residues. Germline V gene sequence: CDR1 KGHSH, CDR2 LQKENI. V dropped 3 bases and J dropped 3 bases, with 8 bases sitting between them. As DNA, the CDR3 is TGTGCCAGCTCACCGATCAGGGAAGAGACCCAGTACTTC. Protein sequence: CASSPIREETQYF. Full variable domain (outside the CDR3, taken from reference TRBV18 and TRBJ2-5): NAGVMQNPRHLVRRRGQEARLRCSPMKGHSHVYWYRQLPEEGLKFMVYLQKENIIDESGMPKERFSAEFPKEGPSILRIQQVVRGDSAAYFCASSPIREETQYFGPGTRLLVL.

The chain links TRBV5-1 to TRBJ2-7; D may be TRBD1 (6 bases). The germline gives CDR1 SGHRS, CDR2 YFSETQ. The CDR3 covers 14 residues. With 7 bases removed from V and 3 bases from J, the gap between germline ends came to 17 bases. This CDR3 is CASRRADSNYEQYF. DNA for the CDR3: TGCGCCAGCCGTCGGGCGGACAGCAACTACGAGCAGTACTTC.

The chain couples TRBV10-3 to TRBJ2-7, with D possibly matching TRBD1 (6 bases). Germline CDR1 is ENHRY and CDR2 is SYGVKD. This CDR3 comprises 14 residues. Trimming cost V 0 bases and J 7 bases, with 13 bases left between them. The CDR3 nucleotides read TGTGCCATCAGTGAGTCCGCAATTCAGGGGGAGCAGTACTTC. Its protein is CAISESAIQGEQYF.

The V call is TRBV5-6, the J call TRBJ1-1; 7 bases align to TRBD1. CDR1 is SGHDT, CDR2 YYEEEE, per germline. V was pared by 4 bases and J by 3 bases, with 21 bases of the junction left unmatched. The CDR3 sequence is 19 residues long. The CDR3 sequence: CASSPRFSWGQGDDTEAFF. In DNA, the CDR3 is TGTGCCAGCAGCCCGCGCTTTTCGTGGGGTCAGGGGGATGACACTGAAGCTTTCTTT.

This rearrangement joins TRBV29-1 to TRBJ2-3; 9 bases line up with TRBD2. The germline V gene has CDR1 SQVTM and CDR2 ANQGSEA. The CDR3 is 18 amino acids. With V trimmed by 3 bases and J by 0 bases, 13 bases remained unmatched. The CDR3 DNA sequence: TGCAGCGTTGAGCGGGGGGGTCGAGCGCTTACTAGCACAGATACGCAGTATTTT. Translated, it gives CSVERGGRALTSTDTQYF.

This chain links TRBV9 with TRBJ2-5; the D gene is possibly TRBD1 (6 bases). The end of the DNA fits TRBJ2-7 better, so the J call may be wrong. This CDR3 has 15 residues. The germline CDR1 and CDR2 sequences are SGDLS and YYNGEE. The CDR3 protein is CASSVNPTGLSEQYF. In nucleotides, the CDR3 is TGTGCCAGCAGCGTTAACCCGACAGGCTTAAGCGAGCAGTACTTC.

This clone has more than one count but fewer than ten. CDR3 DNA: TGTGCCAGCAGCCGACTAGCGGGAGCCTACGAGCAGTACTTC. Translating gives CASSRLAGAYEQYF. The chain employs TRBV7-2 and TRBJ2-7, with 12 bases identical to TRBD2. The CDR3 length is 14 residues. Germline trimming cut 5 bases from V and 2 bases from J; bases unmatched to any gene: 1. Germline V gene lookup returns CDR1 SGHTA and CDR2 FQGNSA.

The chain links TRBV5-4 to TRBJ2-2; 8 bases align to TRBD1. CDR1 and CDR2 (germline): SGHNT, YYREEE (reference sequence). This CDR3 is built from 14 residues. The trim removed 3 bases at V and 8 bases at J, leaving 6 bases unmatched. The CDR3 here is CASSYTGGGGELFF. CDR3 bases: TGTGCCAGCAGCTATACAGGGGGAGGTGGGGAGCTGTTTTTT.

V is TRBV5-1 and J is TRBJ2-1; no clear D. Germline values: CDR1 SGHRS, CDR2 YFSETQ. This CDR3 comprises 16 residues. Trimming shortened V by 0 bases and J by 0 bases, and 10 bases separated the two germline ends. The CDR3 sequence: CASSLVATLSYNEQFF. In DNA, the CDR3 is TGCGCCAGCAGCTTGGTGGCGACTCTCTCCTACAATGAGCAGTTCTTC.

The chain has TRBV7-2 and TRBJ2-3, with 10 bases matching TRBD2. The CDR3 runs to 18 residues. Trimming took 3 bases from V and 2 from J; bases not matched to a gene: 11. Germline CDR1 SGHTA, CDR2 FQGNSA. The CDR3 is CASSLIGRTSGITDTQYF. The CDR3, as DNA: TGTGCCAGCAGCTTGATAGGACGAACTAGCGGGATCACAGATACGCAGTATTTT.

A remark on this clone: The junction and the germline gene differ at one end; a read error may be behind it. The genes are TRBV11-1 and TRBJ2-7; 7 bases map to TRBD1. Germline V gene lookup returns CDR1 SGHAT and CDR2 FQDESV (reference sequence). This CDR3 is built from 13 residues. DNA of the CDR3: TGTGCCAGCAGTTCACATATACGACAGGGTTTGAACTTC. Translated, it gives CASSSHIRQGLNF.

This CDR3 reads CASSLQGFQNTEAFF. The CDR3 DNA reads as TGCGCCAGCAGCCTACAGGGTTTCCAAAACACTGAAGCTTTCTTT. The gene calls are TRBV5-1 and TRBJ1-1, with a possible D match to TRBD1 (6 bases). Trimming pared 4 bases from V and 2 bases from J, leaving 15 bases between. This CDR3 is built from 15 residues. The germline V gene has CDR1 SGHRS and CDR2 YFSETQ. The full variable domain, in which reference TRBV5-1 and TRBJ1-1 provide the parts outside the CDR3, is KAGVTQTPRYLIKTRGQQVTLSCSPISGHRSVSWYQQTPGQGLQFLFEYFSETQRNKGNFPGRFSGRQFSNSRSEMNVSTLELGDSALYLCASSLQGFQNTEAFFGQGTRLTVV.

This clone was detected a few times. J is TRBJ2-4 and V is TRBV5-6, with D possibly being TRBD2 (5 bases). The germline V gene has CDR1 SGHDT and CDR2 YYEEEE. This CDR3 is 13 amino acids long. V was cut by 3 bases and J by 7 bases, with 11 bases left in between. This CDR3 reads CASSSRADNIQYF. DNA of the CDR3: TGTGCCAGCAGCTCCCGAGCGGATAACATTCAGTACTTC.

CDR3 sequence reads: CASSLRLAGLDEQFF. The CDR3 DNA follows: TGTGCCAGCAGCTTAAGACTAGCGGGATTGGATGAGCAGTTCTTC. The chain has TRBV13 and TRBJ2-1; 11 bases map to TRBD2. The trim removed 2 bases at V and 8 bases at J, leaving 5 bases unmatched. The CDR3 is made up of 15 amino acids. Germline V gene sequence: CDR1 PRHDT, CDR2 FYEKMQ (reference sequence). Full variable domain (rest looked up from reference TRBV13 and TRBJ2-1): AAGVIQSPRHLIKEKRETATLKCYPIPRHDTVYWYQQGPGQDPQFLISFYEKMQSDKGSIPDRFSAQQFSDYHSELNMSSLELGDSALYFCASSLRLAGLDEQFFGPGTRLTVL.

The chain links TRBV10-3 to TRBJ2-3; 11 nucleotides align to TRBD2. After removal of 5 bases from V and 5 bases from J, the junction contained 6 bases not matched to a gene. CDR3 length equals 15 residues. Germline CDR1 is ENHRY and CDR2 is SYGVKD. The CDR3 reads CAISLAGGDGDTQYF. The CDR3 nucleotides read TGTGCCATCAGTTTAGCGGGAGGGGATGGAGATACGCAGTATTTT.

The chain couples TRBV5-1 to TRBJ2-1; 9 nucleotides agree with TRBD2. Germline-derived CDR1 and CDR2 are SGHRS and YFSETQ. J was trimmed by 3 bases and V by 0 bases; bases with no gene match: 4. The CDR3 extends over 16 amino acids. Here the CDR3 DNA reads TGCGCCAGCAGCTTGGTGGGAGCGGGGGGCTACAATGAGCAGTTCTTC. Its protein product is CASSLVGAGGYNEQFF.

The CDR3 reads CAWSVLSELSSSYEQYF. CDR3 nucleotide sequence: TGTGCCTGGAGTGTACTGTCTGAACTATCTTCCTCCTACGAGCAGTACTTC. The chain recombines TRBV30 with TRBJ2-7; D is unresolved. Looked up from germline, CDR1 is GTSNPN and CDR2 is SVGIG (reference sequence). This CDR3 comprises 17 residues. V lost 0 bases to trimming and J lost 0 bases, with 18 bases between them.

The rearrangement joins TRBV27 to TRBJ1-1; D uncertain. Germline lookup yields CDR1 MNHEY and CDR2 SMNVEV (reference sequence). V dropped 6 bases and J dropped 1 base, with 12 bases sitting between them. There are 14 residues in the CDR3. As DNA, the CDR3 is TGTGCCAGCAGGACACAGAGAAAGAACACTGAAGCTTTCTTT. As protein: CASRTQRKNTEAFF.

CDR3 region: CATSRPGQGDGYTF. The CDR3 bases are TGTGCCACCAGCAGGCCGGGACAGGGTGATGGCTACACCTTC. J is TRBJ1-2 and V is TRBV15, with 9 bases that match TRBD1. The germline V gene has CDR1 LNHNV and CDR2 YYDKDF (reference sequence). With 3 bases clipped from V and 6 bases from J, the junction kept 5 bases outside the gene matches. This CDR3 region has 14 residues.

To note about this clone: The same CDR3 can be traced to other DNA sequences in this sample. This chain uses TRBV6-4 with TRBJ2-3; 8 positions agree with TRBD2. Germline V lookup: CDR1 MRHNA, CDR2 SNTAGT. The CDR3 loop spans 16 amino acids. J was trimmed by 0 bases and V by 0 bases; bases with no gene match: 2. The DNA for the CDR3 is TGTGCCAGCAGTGACTCGGGCGGGGGGAGCACAGATACGCAGTATTTT. Amino acids: CASSDSGGGSTDTQYF.